These T cell receptor beta chains were read from a single sample in a study of tumor and adjacent non-tumor tissue in lung cancer. A single record per CDR3 protein comes from TCRdb applying MiXCR to the multiplex PCR reads. The repertoire holds fewer than 120,000 distinct CDR3 sequences, with roughly 84% as singletons. Sequencing input: lung tumor tissue. The origin of the receptors is a man between 65 and 85 years old with non-small cell lung cancer. Both conserved end residues are part of each CDR3. Each record gives: V gene, J gene, D gene, clone size, CDR3 DNA, CDR3 protein. D genes are given only for firm matches. Not every row has a clone size; where given, it reads once, few, many or a size class.

V: TRBV6-2/TRBV6-3
J: TRBJ2-3
D: -
size: -
DNA: TGTGCCAACAGTGGGCACATGGGGAATATGCAGTATTTT
CDR3: CANSGHMGNMQYF

V: TRBV28
J: TRBJ1-5
D: -
size: -
DNA: TGTGCCAGCAGACCCACCGTTCGGAGGGTCTATCAGCCCCAGCATTTT
CDR3: CASRPTVRRVYQPQHF

V: TRBV11-3
J: TRBJ2-2
D: -
size: once
DNA: TGTACCAGCAGCTTTCTGGACACCGGGGAGCTGTTATTT
CDR3: CTSSFLDTGELLF

V: TRBV7-7
J: TRBJ2-5
D: TRBD1
size: many
DNA: TGTGCTAGCAGCCCCTCCGGGACAGCATCGACCCAGTACTTC
CDR3: CASSPSGTASTQYF

V: TRBV2
J: TRBJ2-3
D: -
size: few
DNA: TGTGCCAGCACCGCTGGTCTAGCATTCACAGATACGCAGTATTTT
CDR3: CASTAGLAFTDTQYF

V: TRBV29-1
J: TRBJ2-7
D: -
size: -
DNA: TGCAGCGTTGGGGCAAGTGGGACGCACGACCAGTACTTC
CDR3: CSVGASGTHDQYF

V: TRBV6-1
J: TRBJ2-3
D: TRBD2
size: -
DNA: TGTGCCAGCTGTGAAGCAAGCGGGAGGTGGGATACGCAGTATTTT
CDR3: CASCEASGRWDTQYF

V: TRBV6-1
J: TRBJ1-2
D: TRBD1
size: -
DNA: TGTGCCAACAGTGAAGCCAGGGGGTTTGACTACACCTTC
CDR3: CANSEARGFDYTF

V: TRBV7-9
J: TRBJ1-1
D: -
size: -
DNA: TGTGCCAGCAGCCCCCAATTAGGTGGCACTGAAGATTTCTTT
CDR3: CASSPQLGGTEDFF

V: TRBV12-3/TRBV12-4
J: TRBJ2-3
D: -
size: once
DNA: TGTGCCAGTAGTTTTAGAGGAACGCAGTATTTT
CDR3: CASSFRGTQYF

V: TRBV12-3/TRBV12-4
J: TRBJ2-3
D: -
size: -
DNA: TGTGCCAGCGGTATTAAAGATTCGCTGTATTTT
CDR3: CASGIKDSLYF

V: TRBV11-2
J: TRBJ2-7
D: -
size: -
DNA: TGTGCCAGCAGTCCCCCCGCCGGGTCACCAACCTACGAGCACTACTTC
CDR3: CASSPPAGSPTYEHYF

V: TRBV5-5
J: TRBJ1-1
D: -
size: many
DNA: TGTGCCAGCAGCTTCATCAGGGGTGTGGGGACTGAAGCTTTCTTT
CDR3: CASSFIRGVGTEAFF

V: TRBV6-1
J: TRBJ1-2
D: TRBD1
size: -
DNA: TGTGCCAGCATAGAAATGGACAGGGAGAAAATCTTC
CDR3: CASIEMDREKIF

V: TRBV29-1
J: TRBJ1-2
D: -
size: once
DNA: TGCAGCGTGTTTTCCAACTACGGCTACACCTTC
CDR3: CSVFSNYGYTF

V: TRBV5-1
J: TRBJ2-3
D: TRBD2
size: -
DNA: TGCGCCAGCAGCCCCTTTTATTCGGGAGGCTCGGATGCGCAGTATTTT
CDR3: CASSPFYSGGSDAQYF

V: TRBV6-2/TRBV6-3
J: TRBJ2-1
D: -
size: -
DNA: TGTGTCAGCAGTTACGTCGTTGGGGAGCAGTTCTTC
CDR3: CVSSYVVGEQFF

V: TRBV5-4
J: TRBJ2-1
D: -
size: -
DNA: TGTGCCAGCAGCTTTAAGGGAGATAGGGGGTTCCCCGATGAGCCGTTCTTC
CDR3: CASSFKGDRGFPDEPFF

V: TRBV6-6
J: TRBJ1-1
D: -
size: many
DNA: TGTGCCAGCAGTTATCAAGTGGGGAACACTGAAGCTTTCTTT
CDR3: CASSYQVGNTEAFF

V: TRBV4-1
J: TRBJ2-3
D: TRBD2
size: -
DNA: TGCGCCAGCAGCCAAGATGCGGGGAGACTAGCGGGAGTAAGAGACACAGATACGCAGTATTTC
CDR3: CASSQDAGRLAGVRDTDTQYF

V: TRBV6-1
J: TRBJ2-3
D: TRBD2
size: once
DNA: TGTGGCAGCAGTGGGCTAGCGGGTAGGGGGGGCACAGATACGCAGTATTTT
CDR3: CGSSGLAGRGGTDTQYF

V: TRBV20-1
J: TRBJ2-3
D: -
size: many
DNA: TGCAGTGCCCAGGACGGCACAGATACGCAGTATTTT
CDR3: CSAQDGTDTQYF

V: TRBV28
J: TRBJ2-5
D: TRBD1
size: -
DNA: TGTGCCAGCCGTAGCCCGGGACAGGGAGAGACCCTGTACTTC
CDR3: CASRSPGQGETLYF

V: TRBV29-1
J: TRBJ1-2
D: -
size: -
DNA: TGCGGTGTTCTCCCCTATCAATCCTCGGGAGAAGGTGGCTACACCTTC
CDR3: CGVLPYQSSGEGGYTF

V: TRBV5-1
J: TRBJ2-2
D: TRBD1
size: -
DNA: TGCGCCAGCAGCTCTTGGACAGGGGGCAACGGGGAGCTGTTTTTT
CDR3: CASSSWTGGNGELFF

V: TRBV29-1
J: TRBJ1-2
D: -
size: -
DNA: TGCTGCGTTCTCCAGACGGGAACCTATGCCTACACCTTC
CDR3: CCVLQTGTYAYTF

V: TRBV10-2
J: TRBJ2-2
D: TRBD2
size: -
DNA: TGCGCCAGCAGTGTTTCAGGACTAGGTCGGTCCGCCGGGAAGCTGTTTTTT
CDR3: CASSVSGLGRSAGKLFF

V: TRBV6-1
J: TRBJ1-2
D: TRBD1
size: -
DNA: TGTGCTAGCAGTGAAGCCAGGGGGATTGGCTACACCTTC
CDR3: CASSEARGIGYTF

V: TRBV29-1
J: TRBJ2-5
D: TRBD1
size: -
DNA: TGCAGCGCCAAGCCCTACATCCGGACAGGACAAGAGACCCAGTACTTC
CDR3: CSAKPYIRTGQETQYF

V: TRBV6-6
J: TRBJ1-5
D: -
size: -
DNA: TGTGCCAGCAGTTTCCGGTTGGGTAGCAATCAGCCTCAGCATTTT
CDR3: CASSFRLGSNQPQHF

V: TRBV5-1
J: TRBJ2-7
D: -
size: -
DNA: TGCGCCAGCAGCTTGGTTCCGGGAAACTACGAGCAGTACTTC
CDR3: CASSLVPGNYEQYF

V: TRBV4-1
J: TRBJ2-7
D: TRBD1
size: once
DNA: TGCGCCAGCAATCTCCGGGACAGGAGCTACGAGCAGTGCTTC
CDR3: CASNLRDRSYEQCF

V: TRBV6-1
J: TRBJ1-1
D: -
size: -
DNA: TGTGGCGACACCGAAGGTCGGCGGCACACTGAAGCTTTCTTT
CDR3: CGDTEGRRHTEAFF

V: TRBV29-1
J: TRBJ2-4
D: -
size: -
DNA: TGCAGCGTTAAACCTAGGGCTTTCGACATTCAGTACTTC
CDR3: CSVKPRAFDIQYF

V: TRBV11-3
J: TRBJ2-3
D: TRBD2
size: -
DNA: TGTGCCAGCAGCCGCAACCCGCGTCTAGCGGGGACAGATACGCAGTATTTT
CDR3: CASSRNPRLAGTDTQYF

V: TRBV28
J: TRBJ2-5
D: -
size: -
DNA: TGTGCCAGCACTACGAAGGCGCTTCCCCCCCAAGAGACCCAGTACTTC
CDR3: CASTTKALPPQETQYF